The 11 T cell receptor beta chains below come from one sample, sequenced in a study of OX40 agonist ivuxolimab in advanced cancers. Clones were sequenced by immunoSEQ multiplex PCR, and TCRdb holds only the in-frame ones, with some missing. The sample includes about 80,000 clones, almost 85% of them seen just once. Sample: CD4+ or CD8+ T cells sorted from blood, taken in a trial of the OX40 agonist ivuxolimab. Receptor source: an adult with an advanced solid tumor such as melanoma, head and neck, liver or kidney cancer.

The V gene is TRBV29-1, the J gene TRBJ2-3, with 8 bases aligning to TRBD1. The junction had 5 bases not matched to a gene; V was cut back by 7 bases and J by 5 bases. This CDR3 is built from 12 residues. The germline V gene has CDR1 SQVTM and CDR2 ANQGSEA. CDR3 region: CSGQGPIDTQYF. The CDR3 bases are TGCAGCGGACAGGGGCCGATAGATACGCAGTATTTT.

The table lists this clone with a few counts. The V call is TRBV4-1, the J call TRBJ1-2; D gene unclear. Germline CDR1 is MGHRA and CDR2 is YSYEKL. V lost 0 bases to trimming and J lost 7 bases, with 6 bases between them. This CDR3 spans 12 amino acids. The CDR3 nucleotides read TGCGCCAGCAGCCAAGATGGCAGTGGCTACACCTTC. This gives the protein CASSQDGSGYTF.

The CDR3 protein is CASSDRGIKPQHF. Here the CDR3 DNA reads TGTGCCAGCAGTGACAGGGGGATCAAGCCCCAGCATTTT. This chain joins TRBV2 and TRBJ1-5; TRBD1 matches at 7 bases. This CDR3 comprises 13 residues. V shed 3 bases, J shed 8 bases, and the junction held 4 bases outside the gene matches. From germline, CDR1 is SNHLY and CDR2 FYNNEI. Supplemented by reference TRBV2 and TRBJ1-5, the full variable domain reads EPEVTQTPSHQVTQMGQEVILRCVPISNHLYFYWYRQILGQKVEFLVSFYNNEISEKSEIFDDQFSVERPDGSNFTLKIRSTKLEDSAMYFCASSDRGIKPQHFGDGTRLSIL.

J is TRBJ2-1 and V is TRBV5-4; 8 bases are a match to TRBD2. CDR1 is SGHNT, CDR2 YYREEE, per germline (reference sequence). With 4 bases clipped from V and 8 bases from J, the junction kept 14 bases outside the gene matches. The CDR3 length is 16 residues. The CDR3 sequence: CASSLGSSGSVDEQFF. CDR3 DNA sequence: TGTGCCAGCAGCCTAGGGTCGAGCGGGAGCGTCGATGAGCAGTTCTTC. The variable domain in full, with the rest retrieved from reference TRBV5-4 and TRBJ2-1, is ETGVTQSPTHLIKTRGQQVTLRCSSQSGHNTVSWYQQALGQGPQFIFQYYREEENGRGNFPPRFSGLQFPNYSSELNVNALELDDSALYLCASSLGSSGSVDEQFFGPGTRLTVL.

This chain uses TRBV27 with TRBJ2-6; D ambiguous. The CDR3 totals 16 residues. In germline, CDR1 is MNHEY, CDR2 SMNVEV (reference sequence). The germline V and J ends were trimmed by 7 bases and 3 bases, with 16 bases remaining between them. The CDR3 DNA reads as TGTGCCAGCACCCCTAGTGGGTTTTTTGGGGCCAACGTCCTGACTTTC. The encoded protein is CASTPSGFFGANVLTF.

The genes are TRBV5-1 and TRBJ2-7, with 13 bases identical to TRBD2. Germline CDR1 and CDR2: SGHRS and YFSETQ. The CDR3 consists of 16 residues. The junction had 4 bases not matched to a gene; V was cut back by 4 bases and J by 0 bases. The CDR3 region is CASSETSGRSSYEQYF. The CDR3 DNA follows: TGCGCCAGCAGCGAGACTAGCGGGAGGAGCTCCTACGAGCAGTACTTC.

Concerning this clone: The identical CDR3 is also encoded by other nucleotide sequences in the sample. The rearrangement links TRBV7-8 to TRBJ1-1; 8 bases map to TRBD1. J was trimmed by 12 bases and V by 5 bases; bases with no gene match: 14. CDR1 and CDR2 from the germline V gene are SGHVS and FQNEAQ. CDR3 length equals 14 residues. CDR3 loop: CASSPRDRTPETFF. The CDR3 DNA reads as TGTGCCAGCAGCCCAAGGGACAGGACTCCTGAGACTTTCTTT.

The CDR3 nucleotides are TGTGCCAGCAGCTTGGTGGAGACGAACACCGGGGAGCTGTTTTTT. Its protein is CASSLVETNTGELFF. The chain is built from TRBV5-5 and TRBJ2-2; D ambiguous. With 0 bases removed from V and 0 bases from J, the gap between germline ends came to 6 bases. From germline, CDR1 is SGHKS and CDR2 YYEKEE (reference sequence). CDR3 size: 15 residues.

The rearrangement joins TRBV6-5 to TRBJ2-1; D remains ambiguous. CDR3 length: 14 residues. The germline V gene has CDR1 MNHEY and CDR2 SVGAGI. V lost 2 bases and J 4 bases, leaving 9 bases between the germline ends. CDR3 region: CASSYRDVYNEQFF. The CDR3 DNA is TGTGCCAGCAGTTACCGCGACGTATACAATGAGCAGTTCTTC.

The rearrangement uses TRBV7-9 and TRBJ2-5, with a tentative D call TRBD1 (5 bases). Germline lookup yields CDR1 SEHNR and CDR2 FQNEAQ (reference sequence). The CDR3 totals 13 residues. Trimming pared 5 bases from V and 3 bases from J, leaving 10 bases between. This chain's CDR3 is CASSISTEETQYF. CDR3 DNA: TGTGCCAGCAGCATTTCGACAGAAGAGACCCAGTACTTC.

This chain joins TRBV7-2 and TRBJ1-2, with D maybe TRBD1 (6 bases). The CDR3 runs to 15 residues. CDR1 SGHTA and CDR2 FQGNSA come from the germline V gene. V was cut by 5 bases and J by 8 bases, with 21 bases left in between. CDR3 sequence reads: CASSPWAGANYGYTF. In DNA form, the CDR3 reads TGTGCCAGCAGCCCATGGGCGGGGGCCAATTACGGCTACACCTTC.